Each of the 29 T cell receptor beta chains below was sequenced from the same sample in a study of radiotherapy plus CTLA-4 blockade in lung cancer. Profiled with immunoSEQ multiplex PCR; TCRdb holds only in-frame clones, not every one. The sample contains 13,000 to 15,000 clones, roughly 70% of which appear only once. The sample was peripheral blood, taken from a patient treated with radiotherapy plus ipilimumab. These receptors all stem from a human donor with non-small cell lung cancer whose response to radiotherapy plus ipilimumab could not be evaluated.

V usage is TRBV5-1 and J usage is TRBJ2-1; 7 bases line up with TRBD1. V trimming: 2 bases; J trimming: 0 bases; junction bases outside the gene matches: 2. CDR1 and CDR2 (germline): SGHRS, YFSETQ. The CDR3 covers 15 residues. Here the CDR3 reads CASSLTGDSYNEQFF. CDR3 sequence (DNA): TGCGCCAGCAGCTTAACAGGGGACTCCTACAATGAGCAGTTCTTC.

The chain uses TRBV7-2 and TRBJ2-1; tentative D call: TRBD1 (5 bases). This CDR3 spans 15 amino acids. Germline V gene sequence: CDR1 SGHTA, CDR2 FQGNSA. V was clipped by 2 bases and J by 1 base, with 9 bases between them. The CDR3, as DNA: TGTGCCAGCAGCTTAAGGCAGGGTTCCTACAATGAGCAGTTCTTC. Translated: CASSLRQGSYNEQFF.

The sample holds a few counts of this clone. Here the CDR3 DNA reads TGCGCCAGCAGCCAGGAGTCACAGGGGGCAAGCTCCTACAATGAGCAGTTCTTC. Its protein is CASSQESQGASSYNEQFF. The V and J genes are TRBV4-1 and TRBJ2-1; 9 bases are a match to TRBD1. CDR3 length: 18 amino acids. With V trimmed by 3 bases and J by 0 bases, 9 bases remained unmatched. Per the germline V gene, CDR1 is MGHRA and CDR2 is YSYEKL.

The rearrangement links TRBV7-9 to TRBJ2-3; TRBD1 aligns across 7 bases. CDR3 length equals 15 residues. Germline values: CDR1 SEHNR, CDR2 FQNEAQ (reference sequence). V lost 4 bases and J lost 5; bases outside the gene matches: 9. CDR3 DNA: TGTGCCAGCAGCTCCGCTGACAGGGAAGGAGATACGCAGTATTTT. Residues: CASSSADREGDTQYF.

The genes are TRBV2 and TRBJ2-1; 10 nucleotides agree with TRBD2. In germline, CDR1 is SNHLY, CDR2 FYNNEI. CDR3 size: 15 residues. Trimming took 5 bases from V and 8 from J; bases not matched to a gene: 9. CDR3 in DNA: TGTGCCAGCAGTTGGCAGCGGGGGGGCTTCGATGAGCAGTTCTTC. It encodes CASSWQRGGFDEQFF.

The chain couples TRBV10-1 to TRBJ2-3, with D perhaps TRBD2 (5 bases). In germline, CDR1 is WNHNN, CDR2 SYGVQD (reference sequence). V lost 0 bases to trimming and J lost 6 bases, with 19 bases between them. This CDR3 comprises 17 residues. The DNA for the CDR3 is TGCGCCAGCAGTGAGTCGGCCGGGCCCCTCGTAGCGGATACGCAGTATTTT. Protein sequence: CASSESAGPLVADTQYF.

The table lists this clone with a few counts. This chain connects TRBV7-2 to TRBJ2-5, with 9 bases aligning to TRBD2. From germline, CDR1 is SGHTA and CDR2 FQGNSA. V shed 1 base and J 7 bases; nucleotides not matched to a gene: 4. The CDR3 covers 14 residues. CDR3 loop: CASSLERGVVTQYF. The DNA of the CDR3 is TGTGCCAGCAGCTTAGAGCGGGGGGTGGTGACCCAGTACTTC.

V usage is TRBV2 and J usage is TRBJ1-4; no clear D gene. Germline CDR1 is SNHLY and CDR2 is FYNNEI. Trimming cost V 3 bases and J 7 bases, with 9 bases left between them. There are 13 residues in the CDR3. CDR3 nucleotide sequence: TGTGCCAGCAGTGATGAGGTTATTGAAAAACTGTTTTTT. It is translated as CASSDEVIEKLFF.

The chain uses TRBV7-8 and TRBJ1-5, with D uncertain. The CDR3 is made up of 12 amino acids. The germline V and J ends were trimmed by 2 bases and 6 bases, with 5 bases remaining between them. Germline CDR1 reads SGHVS; CDR2 reads FQNEAQ. Written as DNA, the CDR3 is TGTGCCAGCAGCTTACTAGGTCAGCCCCAGCATTTT. Amino acid sequence: CASSLLGQPQHF.

This clone ranks as medium-sized. The CDR3 spells CASGIDSTTNEKLFF. As DNA, the CDR3 is TGTGCCAGCGGGATCGACAGTACAACTAATGAAAAACTGTTTTTT. This chain links TRBV6-5 with TRBJ1-4, with a possible D match to TRBD1 (5 bases). The ends were cut back, 8 bases at V and 0 bases at J, with 13 bases in the middle. The germline V gene has CDR1 MNHEY and CDR2 SVGAGI. This CDR3 spans 15 amino acids.

As concerns this clone: This specimen includes other DNA sequences encoding the same CDR3. The V call is TRBV11-2, the J call TRBJ2-7; 10 positions match TRBD2. CDR1 is SGHAT and CDR2 is FQNNGV in the germline V gene. The CDR3 spans 15 residues. Germline trimming cut 5 bases from V and 0 bases from J; bases unmatched to any gene: 4. CDR3 in amino acids: CASSLSGGDSYEQYV. CDR3 bases: TGTGCCAGCAGCCTGAGCGGGGGGGACTCCTACGAGCAGTACGTC.

CDR3 sequence: CASSLGTASTDTQYF. The CDR3 DNA reads as TGTGCCAGCAGCTTAGGGACAGCTAGCACAGATACGCAGTATTTT. The rearrangement uses TRBV7-8 and TRBJ2-3; perhaps TRBD1 as D (6 bases). The germline CDR1 and CDR2 sequences are SGHVS and FQNEAQ. V was pared by 1 base and J by 0 bases, with 8 bases between. The length of the CDR3 is 15 residues.

The chain links TRBV6-1 to TRBJ1-1; D remains ambiguous. CDR3 size: 13 residues. V lost 8 bases and J 3 bases, leaving 13 bases between the germline ends. In germline, CDR1 is MNHNS, CDR2 SASEGT. The chain's CDR3 is CASSRVLDTEAFF. The CDR3 DNA sequence: TGTGCCAGCTCCCGGGTTTTGGACACTGAAGCTTTCTTT.

This sequence joins TRBV9 and TRBJ2-2; 7 bases line up with TRBD2. Trimming at V came to 4 bases and at J to 5 bases, leaving 8 bases not matched to a gene. Germline values: CDR1 SGDLS, CDR2 YYNGEE. The CDR3 has 15 amino acids. CDR3 protein: CASSPHGGGTGELFF. The CDR3 nucleotides read TGTGCCAGCAGCCCACACGGGGGAGGGACCGGGGAGCTGTTTTTT.

The J gene is TRBJ2-5, the V gene TRBV30, with D tentatively TRBD2 (5 bases). The CDR3 is 13 amino acids. Per germline, CDR1 GTSNPN and CDR2 SVGIG (reference sequence). The germline V and J ends were trimmed by 8 bases and 4 bases, with 17 bases remaining between them. The DNA of the CDR3 is TGTGCCGACTACCCAAAAGTGCGAGAGACCCAGTACTTC. Amino acids: CADYPKVRETQYF.

The J gene is TRBJ2-1, the V gene TRBV7-8, with TRBD2 matching 9 bases. CDR1 SGHVS and CDR2 FQNEAQ come from the germline V gene. The CDR3 consists of 14 residues. J was trimmed by 3 bases and V by 5 bases; bases with no gene match: 2. This CDR3 is CASSRSGGYNEQFF. The CDR3 region has the DNA TGTGCCAGCAGCCGTAGCGGGGGCTACAATGAGCAGTTCTTC. The full variable domain, rest sourced from reference TRBV7-8 and TRBJ2-1, is GAGVSQSPRYKVAKRGQDVALRCDPISGHVSLFWYQQALGQGPEFLTYFQNEAQLDKSGLPSDRFFAERPEGSVSTLKIQRTQQEDSAVYLCASSRSGGYNEQFFGPGTRLTVL.

This clone was observed a handful of times. The rearrangement links TRBV21-1 to TRBJ2-7; the D call TRBD1 from the table was never checked on the DNA. TRBV21-1 is tagged as a pseudogene. The CDR3 extends over 12 amino acids. CDR3: CASSTGTGQGYV. DNA of the CDR3: TGTGCCAGCAGCACCGGGACAGGCCAAGGGTACGTC.

The V call is TRBV11-2, the J call TRBJ2-5, with 10 bases identical to TRBD2. V lost 5 bases, J lost 4 bases, and 16 bases stayed unmatched. Germline CDR1 is SGHAT and CDR2 is FQNNGV. The CDR3 runs 18 residues. This CDR3 reads CASSPWGAQRGGRETQYF. The CDR3 region has the DNA TGTGCCAGCAGCCCCTGGGGTGCTCAGCGGGGGGGCCGAGAGACCCAGTACTTC. The whole variable domain, filled in from reference TRBV11-2 and TRBJ2-5, reads EAGVAQSPRYKIIEKRQSVAFWCNPISGHATLYWYQQILGQGPKLLIQFQNNGVVDDSQLPKDRFSAERLKGVDSTLKIQPAKLEDSAVYLCASSPWGAQRGGRETQYFGPGTRLLVL.

The chain links TRBV19 to TRBJ2-2, with 10 nucleotides matching TRBD1. Trimming removed 5 bases from V and 7 bases from J; junction bases left unmatched: 10. The CDR3 is 16 residues long. Germline CDR1 and CDR2: LNHDA and SQIVND (reference sequence). This chain's CDR3 is CASSPWTGGVDGELFF. The CDR3 DNA follows: TGTGCCAGTAGTCCCTGGACAGGGGGGGTTGACGGGGAGCTGTTTTTT.

V and J are TRBV27 and TRBJ2-7; maybe TRBD1 (5 bases). The CDR3 length is 13 residues. The germline V gene encodes CDR1 MNHEY and CDR2 SMNVEV (reference sequence). Deletions cut 5 bases from V and 0 bases from J, with 8 bases between. CDR3 nucleotide sequence: TGTGCCAGCAGTGTGACAGTCTCCTACGAGCAGTACTTC. This encodes CASSVTVSYEQYF.

This clone was detected a few times. The chain uses TRBV28 and TRBJ2-5, with D perhaps TRBD1 (6 bases). The DNA end is a closer match to TRBJ2-7, so the J assignment may be wrong. CDR1 is MDHEN, CDR2 SYDVKM, per germline. The CDR3 totals 15 residues. The CDR3 sequence is CASSPDRQWSYEQYF. The DNA of the CDR3 is TGTGCCAGCAGCCCAGACAGGCAGTGGTCCTACGAGCAGTACTTC.

The chain recombines TRBV14 with TRBJ2-7; no clear D gene. The CDR3 spans 16 residues. The germline V gene has CDR1 SGHDN and CDR2 FVKESK. Trimming removed 0 bases at V and 0 bases at J, with 12 bases between. The CDR3 here is CASSQEPSAFSYEQYV. Here the CDR3 DNA reads TGTGCCAGCAGCCAAGAACCCAGCGCCTTCTCCTACGAGCAGTACGTC.

The genes are TRBV7-2 and TRBJ1-1, with D uncertain. The germline V gene has CDR1 SGHTA and CDR2 FQGNSA. This CDR3 spans 13 amino acids. V was cut by 5 bases and J by 0 bases, with 7 bases left in between. CDR3 coding DNA: TGTGCCAGCAGCCGAAACATGAACACTGAAGCTTTCTTT. Its translation is CASSRNMNTEAFF.

This sequence joins TRBV30 and TRBJ2-5; no clear D. V was pared by 3 bases and J by 4 bases, with 6 bases between. This CDR3 region has 11 residues. The germline gives CDR1 GTSNPN, CDR2 SVGIG (reference sequence). The chain's CDR3 is CAWRERETQYF. CDR3 in DNA: TGTGCCTGGAGGGAGAGAGAGACCCAGTACTTC.

This clone has just a few counts. The chain carries TRBV30 and TRBJ1-6, with D perhaps TRBD1 (5 bases). The CDR3 runs 12 residues. The V end lost 8 bases, the J end lost 7 bases, and 12 bases lay between the germline ends. Germline lookup yields CDR1 GTSNPN and CDR2 SVGIG (reference sequence). The CDR3 DNA reads as TGTGCCCAAGGGGAATCAAATTCACCCCTCCACTTT. Translation gives CAQGESNSPLHF.

The chain has TRBV7-8 and TRBJ1-2, with a tentative D call TRBD1 (5 bases). The CDR3 is made up of 14 amino acids. V lost 0 bases and J lost 4, with 9 bases in between. In germline, CDR1 is SGHVS, CDR2 FQNEAQ. The chain's CDR3 is CASSLAGQAYGYTF. The DNA of the CDR3 is TGTGCCAGCAGCTTAGCGGGGCAGGCCTATGGCTACACCTTC.

This chain joins TRBV28 and TRBJ2-4, with 8 bases lining up with TRBD1. The CDR3 covers 16 residues. Per germline, CDR1 MDHEN and CDR2 SYDVKM. The ends lost 6 bases at V and 6 bases at J; junction bases unmatched: 13. The chain's CDR3 is CASSPSWPGGVNIQYF. CDR3 bases: TGTGCCAGCAGCCCCTCTTGGCCAGGGGGCGTAAACATTCAGTACTTC.

The CDR3 sequence: CASSPPGQVYEQYF. In DNA form, the CDR3 reads TGCGCCAGCAGTCCTCCGGGACAGGTCTACGAGCAGTACTTC. J is TRBJ2-5 and V is TRBV5-1; 8 nucleotides agree with TRBD1. The better agreement between TRBJ2-7 and the DNA end casts doubt on the J call. Per germline, CDR1 SGHRS and CDR2 YFSETQ. The CDR3 has 14 residues.

CDR3 sequence reads: CASSQRQGYSYNSPLHF. The DNA of the CDR3 is TGTGCCAGCAGCCAGAGACAGGGATACTCCTATAATTCACCCCTCCACTTT. V gene TRBV14 combines with J gene TRBJ1-6; 7 bases line up with TRBD1. V gave up 3 bases and J gave up 0 bases; unmatched junction bases: 5. Germline CDR1 SGHDN, CDR2 FVKESK. The CDR3 spans 17 residues.